The entry below gives a single T cell receptor (beta chain) sequence along with its context. What it recognizes is unknown. This record belongs to a study of cytomegalovirus exposure and HLA in healthy donors. Points from the study as a whole: Later on, an analysis found that several of the most significant clusters appeared to be linked to common viral pathogens, which included parvovirus B19. In a later analysis, approximately 15,000 TCR beta sequences were associated with HLA alleles at 0.05 false discovery rate.

It was with 60 Vbeta and 13 Jbeta primers that the PCR ran. Profiled with immunoSEQ multiplex PCR; TCRdb holds only in-frame clones, not every one. The table lists about 180,000 clones, 77% of them singletons. The germline V and J ends were trimmed by 5 bases and 4 bases, with 14 bases remaining between them. The CDR3 runs 14 residues. Germline V gene sequence: CDR1 SEHNR, CDR2 FQNEAQ (reference sequence). The chain carries TRBV7-9 and TRBJ1-2; D gene ambiguous. This TCR came from a woman in her sixties or seventies in good health and CMV-seropositive. The material sequenced was PBMCs. CDR3 sequence reads: CASSPASYGYGYTF. As DNA, the CDR3 is TGTGCCAGCAGCCCCGCCTCATACGGCTATGGCTACACCTTC.